The rows below give T cell receptor beta chains drawn from one sample of a study of blood T cell repertoires in COVID-19. Produced via immunoSEQ multiplex PCR; TCRdb's table is partial and in-frame only. This table holds some 200,000 clones, 65% to 90% found once. Sequencing used peripheral blood. Receptor source: an elderly man with acute or convalescent COVID-19. The CDR3 runs from the conserved cysteine through the conserved F or W. The D gene is left open where the match is weak. Size is stated for part of the rows, as once, few or many counts, or as a class when the clone is expanded.

j_call clone_size d_call v_call cdr3_nt cdr3_aa
TRBJ2-7 . . TRBV5-1 TGCGCCAGCAGCCCCCTGATCAACAGGGACACCTACGAGCAGTACTTC CASSPLINRDTYEQYF
TRBJ1-4 . TRBD1 TRBV15 TGTGCCACCAGCAGAGATGTAGCCGGGACAGGGGCAACTAATGAAAAACTGTTTTTT CATSRDVAGTGATNEKLFF
TRBJ2-1 . TRBD2 TRBV19 TGTGCCAGTAGTATGGTGGCTAGCGGGAGAGGTTATGAGCAGTTCTTC CASSMVASGRGYEQFF
TRBJ1-1 . . TRBV28 TGTGCCAGCAGTTCCCCGGGCACTGAAGCTTTCTTT CASSSPGTEAFF
TRBJ1-2 . TRBD1 TRBV18 TGTGCCAGCTCACCATCGGACAGGGGCTATGGCTACACCTTC CASSPSDRGYGYTF
TRBJ2-1 . TRBD2 TRBV7-2 TGTGCCAGCAGCGGGCAGGGACTAGCGGGAAACAATGAGCAGTTCTTC CASSGQGLAGNNEQFF
TRBJ2-1 . . TRBV5-6 TGTGCCAGCAGCTTGGGACTAGTCACTTACAATGAGCAGTTCTTC CASSLGLVTYNEQFF
TRBJ2-7 . TRBD1 TRBV6-5 TGTGCCAGCAATCGACAGGGATCGTACGAGCAGTACTTC CASNRQGSYEQYF
TRBJ1-1 . . TRBV2 TGTGCCAGCAGGGATACGAACATTCCGGGAGTTGAAGCTTTCTTT CASRDTNIPGVEAFF
TRBJ2-2 . TRBD2 TRBV4-1 TGCGCCAGCAGCCAGCAAGCGGGAGTATATACCGGGGAGCTGTTTTTT CASSQQAGVYTGELFF
TRBJ2-2 . TRBD2 TRBV19 TGTGCCAGTAGTATAGGGCCCTACAGGGCTAGCGGGAGGACCCAGAACACCGGGGAGCTGTTTTTT CASSIGPYRASGRTQNTGELFF
TRBJ2-1 . . TRBV18 TGTGCCAGCTCAACAACTCGGGGATTCTCCTACAATGAGCAGTTCTTC CASSTTRGFSYNEQFF
TRBJ2-4 . TRBD1 TRBV9 TGTGCCAGCAGCGTAGGACAGGGGGAAAACATTCAGTACTTC CASSVGQGENIQYF
TRBJ1-5 . . TRBV30 TGTGCCTGGAGTGTAGTAGGGACTGGCAATCAGCCCCAGCATTTT CAWSVVGTGNQPQHF
TRBJ2-7 . . TRBV12-2 TGTGCAAGTCGCTTAGTAGCCGCTTCTTACGAGCAGTACTTC CASRLVAASYEQYF
TRBJ2-7 . TRBD2 TRBV7-3 TGTGCCAGCAGTTACCTCGGACTAGCGGGAGAGGAGCAGTACTTC CASSYLGLAGEEQYF
TRBJ2-6 . . TRBV5-8 TGTGCCAGCAGCCCTGTGGGAGGAAGCTCTGGGGCCAACGTCCTGACTTTC CASSPVGGSSGANVLTF
TRBJ2-2 . TRBD2 TRBV11-2 TGTGCCAGCAGTTTTAGCTCGGGGGGGCCCGGGGAGCTGTTTTTT CASSFSSGGPGELFF
TRBJ2-1 once TRBD2 TRBV19 TGTGCCAGTAGTATCCCCCCTAGCGGGGGATACAATGAGCAGTTCTTC CASSIPPSGGYNEQFF
TRBJ2-4 . TRBD1 TRBV12-5 TGTGCTAGTGGTTTGTCTACAGGGGGTAAAAACATTCAGTACTTC CASGLSTGGKNIQYF
TRBJ1-6 . . TRBV6-4 TGTGCCAGCAGTGATACAGGGAACTCACCCCTCCACTTT CASSDTGNSPLHF
TRBJ1-1 . . TRBV5-3 TGTGCCAGAAGCTTGGTGGGGGAGGGTGAAGCTTTCTTT CARSLVGEGEAFF
TRBJ1-6 few . TRBV24-1 TGTGCCAGCGGGGGGGGGTTAGAGATCTCACCCCTCCACTTT CASGGGLEISPLHF
TRBJ2-7 . TRBD2 TRBV5-1 TGCGCCAGCAGCCCCATAGCGGGAGGCTCCTACGAGCAGTACTTC CASSPIAGGSYEQYF
TRBJ2-7 . TRBD2 TRBV10-3 TGTGCCATCAGTGACCGGACTAGCGGGAGTGGATACGAGCAGTACTTC CAISDRTSGSGYEQYF
TRBJ2-1 . . TRBV11-2 TGTGCCATCCGAAAACCGCAGGCCTACAATGAGCAGTTCTTC CAIRKPQAYNEQFF
TRBJ1-1 . . TRBV10-3 TGTGCCTCCCGAACAGGTGTTAACACTGAAGCTTTCTTT CASRTGVNTEAFF
TRBJ2-5 once . TRBV5-4 TGTGCCAGCAGTTCCGGGACACTCCAAGAGACCCAGTACTTC CASSSGTLQETQYF
TRBJ2-1 . TRBD2 TRBV7-6 TGTGCCAGCAGCTTTCTAGCGGGAGCGGGCAATGAGCAGTTCTTC CASSFLAGAGNEQFF
TRBJ1-5 once TRBD1 TRBV10-3 TGTGCCATCAGTGAATCGAACTTGGGACAGATCAATCAGCCCCAGCATTTT CAISESNLGQINQPQHF
TRBJ2-7 . TRBD1 TRBV7-6 TGTGCCAGCAGCTTAGTACGACAGGGGGAGGGCGAGCAGTACTTC CASSLVRQGEGEQYF